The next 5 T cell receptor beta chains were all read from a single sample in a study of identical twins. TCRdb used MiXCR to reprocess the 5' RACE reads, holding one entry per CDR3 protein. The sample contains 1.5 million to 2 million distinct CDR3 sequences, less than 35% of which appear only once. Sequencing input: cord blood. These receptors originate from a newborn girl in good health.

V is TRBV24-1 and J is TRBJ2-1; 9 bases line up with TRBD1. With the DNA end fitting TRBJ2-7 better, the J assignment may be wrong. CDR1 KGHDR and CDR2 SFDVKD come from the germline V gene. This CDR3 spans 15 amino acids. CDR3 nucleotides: TGTGCCACCAGTGCCCTCACAGGGGGCTACAATGAGCAGTACTTC. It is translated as CATSALTGGYNEQYF.

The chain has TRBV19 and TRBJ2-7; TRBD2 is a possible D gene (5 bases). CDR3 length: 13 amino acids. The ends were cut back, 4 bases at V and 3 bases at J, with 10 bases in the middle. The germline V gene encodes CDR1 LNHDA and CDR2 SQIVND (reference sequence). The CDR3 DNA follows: TGTGCCAGTAGTACGGTGGCGGGCTACGAGCAGTACTTC. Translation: CASSTVAGYEQYF.

In DNA form, the CDR3 reads TGTGCCAGCAGTTTATCGAGTAATGGTGTTCAGCATTTT. Amino acids: CASSLSSNGVQHF. The V gene is TRBV27, the J gene TRBJ1-5; D not certain. This CDR3 is 13 amino acids long. V lost 0 bases, J lost 13 bases, and 13 bases lay in between. CDR1 and CDR2 (germline): MNHEY, SMNVEV (reference sequence).

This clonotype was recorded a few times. The chain's CDR3 is CATSDWTSGRTDTQYF. The CDR3 bases are TGTGCCACCAGTGATTGGACTAGCGGGAGGACAGATACGCAGTATTTT. V is TRBV24-1 and J is TRBJ2-3; 14 bases fit TRBD2. The CDR3 has 16 amino acids. J was trimmed by 3 bases and V by 2 bases; bases with no gene match: 0. Germline assignment: CDR1 KGHDR and CDR2 SFDVKD.

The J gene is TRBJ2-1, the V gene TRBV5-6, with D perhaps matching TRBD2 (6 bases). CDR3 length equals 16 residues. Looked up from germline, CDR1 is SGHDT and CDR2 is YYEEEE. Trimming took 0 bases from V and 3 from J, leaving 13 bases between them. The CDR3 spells CASSLVFTGVYNEQFF. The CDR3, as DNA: TGTGCCAGCAGCTTGGTATTTACGGGGGTCTACAATGAGCAGTTCTTC.